This is a list of T cell receptor beta chains from one sample in a study of cytomegalovirus exposure and HLA in healthy donors. Data came from immunoSEQ multiplex PCR; TCRdb stores just in-frame clones and leaves some out. The sample holds about 100,000 clones, about 95% seen once. Input material: PBMCs. These receptors were collected from a woman between 18 and 29 years old in good health and CMV-seronegative. Both conserved end residues are part of each CDR3. D genes are given only for firm matches. The size entry is marked missing in some rows and otherwise reads once, few, many or a size class.

d_gene	v_gene	j_gene	abundance	CDR3aa	CDR3nt
TRBD1	TRBV4-3	TRBJ1-2	.	CASSPGQGTRRGYTF	TGCGCCAGCAGCCCGGGACAGGGGACAAGACGGGGCTACACCTTC
TRBD1	TRBV6-5	TRBJ1-2	.	CASSSTGAEGYGYTF	TGTGCCAGCAGTTCTACAGGGGCGGAGGGCTATGGCTACACCTTC
.	TRBV5-1	TRBJ1-2	.	CASSSGRQAYGYTF	TGCGCCAGCAGCTCCGGTCGACAGGCCTATGGCTACACCTTC
TRBD1	TRBV5-1	TRBJ2-7	.	CASRVGGASYEQYF	TGCGCCAGCAGAGTAGGGGGCGCGTCCTACGAGCAGTACTTC
TRBD2	TRBV6-6	TRBJ2-1	.	CASNTGLAGNNEQFF	TGTGCCAGCAATACGGGACTAGCGGGGAACAATGAGCAGTTCTTC
TRBD2	TRBV7-9	TRBJ2-1	.	CASSLGGYEQFF	TGTGCCAGCAGCTTGGGGGGGTATGAGCAGTTCTTC
.	TRBV4-2	TRBJ2-7	.	CASSQGAQGYEQYF	TGTGCCAGCAGCCAAGGGGCACAGGGCTACGAGCAGTACTTC
.	TRBV7-8	TRBJ2-1	.	CASSSTRGNEQFF	TGTGCCAGCAGCTCCACTCGGGGCAATGAGCAGTTCTTC
.	TRBV9	TRBJ1-4	.	CASSVGTASPRNEKLFF	TGTGCCAGCAGCGTTGGGACTGCTTCTCCTCGTAATGAAAAACTGTTTTTT
TRBD2	TRBV15	TRBJ2-3	.	CATSVGGVDTQYF	TGTGCCACCAGCGTGGGAGGGGTAGATACGCAGTATTTT
.	TRBV7-2	TRBJ2-1	.	CASSLEFWQFEQFF	TGTGCCAGCAGCTTAGAATTTTGGCAGTTTGAGCAGTTCTTC
.	TRBV7-9	TRBJ2-1	.	CASSLDLASYNEQFF	TGTGCCAGCAGCTTAGATCTAGCGTCCTACAATGAGCAGTTCTTC
.	TRBV11-2	TRBJ1-5	.	CASSLDRGQPQHF	TGTGCCAGCAGCTTAGATCGGGGTCAGCCCCAGCATTTT
.	TRBV27	TRBJ1-1	.	CASSLVRANTEAFF	TGTGCCAGCAGTTTGGTCAGGGCGAACACTGAAGCTTTCTTT
TRBD1	TRBV6-5	TRBJ2-7	.	CASSLYRGPYEQYF	TGTGCCAGCAGTCTGTACAGGGGCCCCTACGAGCAGTACTTC
TRBD2	TRBV7-3	TRBJ2-3	.	CASSLTSGGQPTDTQYF	TGTGCCAGCAGCTTAACTAGCGGGGGCCAACCCACAGATACGCAGTATTTT
.	TRBV2	TRBJ1-2	few	CASGENYGYTF	TGTGCCAGCGGAGAAAACTATGGCTACACCTTC
.	TRBV9	TRBJ2-5	.	CASSPIGVRQETQYF	TGTGCCAGCAGCCCGATCGGGGTAAGGCAAGAGACCCAGTACTTC
.	TRBV5-1	TRBJ2-3	.	CASSDGGTQYF	TGCGCCAGCAGCGATGGGGGCACGCAGTATTTT
TRBD2	TRBV9	TRBJ2-1	.	CASSAPRSGGEGEQFF	TGTGCCAGCAGCGCCCCTCGCAGCGGGGGGGAGGGTGAGCAGTTCTTC
.	TRBV29-1	TRBJ2-5	.	CSVNTQGTSKTQYF	TGCAGCGTTAATACTCAGGGAACCTCGAAGACCCAGTACTTC
TRBD1	TRBV5-6	TRBJ2-7	.	CASSLQGAYEQYF	TGTGCCAGCAGCTTGCAGGGGGCCTACGAGCAGTACTTC
TRBD2	TRBV5-1	TRBJ2-5	.	CASSALLAGGPSIETQYF	TGCGCCAGCAGCGCCTTACTAGCGGGAGGGCCTTCTATAGAGACCCAGTACTTC